This T cell receptor beta chain was captured by sequencing in a study of T-cell memory formation after mild COVID-19. Via MiXCR, TCRdb re-called the 5' RACE reads, giving one row per CDR3 protein. The sample yields hundreds of thousands of distinct CDR3 sequences, about a sixth seen once. This clonotype was observed many times. Germline CDR1 is SGHKS and CDR2 is YYEKEE (reference sequence). The CDR3 loop spans 13 amino acids. Between the trimmed V and J ends, which lost 1 base and 3 bases, there was a span of 7 bases. The sequenced material came from PBMCs or a T cell subset sorted from them (not recorded which). The chain employs TRBV5-5 and TRBJ1-2; possibly TRBD1 for D (5 bases). The source of this sequence is a man younger than 35 who had mild COVID-19 (a few samples of this study predate the infection). Cell type and time point are not known. Written as DNA, the CDR3 is TGTGCCAGCAGCTTGCAGGGCTACTATGGCTACACCTTC. Its protein product is CASSLQGYYGYTF.